These 21 T cell receptor beta chains originate from one sample sequenced in a study of CD8 T cells in Susac syndrome. After extraction with the RNeasy kit, roughly 0.45 to 1 ug of the RNA was reverse transcribed using random hexamers. Each CDR3 protein gets one entry after TCRdb re-called the immunoSEQ multiplex PCR reads with MiXCR. The repertoire holds approximately 230,000 distinct CDR3 sequences, about 94% seen once, with less than 0.075% in the top ten. The specimen sequenced was CD4+ T cells from PBMCs. These receptors originate from a human donor with multiple sclerosis.

This clonotype was counted once. The chain joins TRBV29-1 to TRBJ1-1; D is possibly TRBD1 (5 bases). Deletions cut 0 bases from V and 11 bases from J, with 13 bases between. This CDR3 contains 12 residues. Per germline, CDR1 SQVTM and CDR2 ANQGSEA. The CDR3 reads CSVEESPSGAFF. Written as DNA, the CDR3 is TGCAGCGTTGAAGAATCTCCGTCAGGGGCTTTCTTT.

The V and J genes are TRBV2 and TRBJ2-1, with TRBD2 matching 7 bases. Germline V gives CDR1 SNHLY, CDR2 FYNNEI. CDR3 size: 16 residues. J gave up 4 bases and V 6 bases, and 12 bases lay outside the gene matches. CDR3 coding DNA: TGTGCCAGCAGGCCCTCCCCGGCGGGAGCTTACAATGAGCAGTTCTTC. This sequence encodes CASRPSPAGAYNEQFF.

The chain joins TRBV24-1 to TRBJ2-1; tentative D call: TRBD2 (6 bases). In germline, CDR1 is KGHDR, CDR2 SFDVKD. Trimming cost V 5 bases and J 14 bases, with 12 bases left between them. This CDR3 spans 11 amino acids. The CDR3 nucleotides read TGTGCCACCAGTGCCACGGGCGGGGAGTTCTTC. Amino acids: CATSATGGEFF.

The chain carries TRBV20-1 and TRBJ1-6, with D hard to call. Germline CDR1 is DFQATT and CDR2 is SNEGSKA (reference sequence). This CDR3 spans 14 amino acids. The V and J ends lost 1 base and 9 bases respectively, with 13 bases between them. The CDR3 DNA is TGCAGTGCTAGAGTCTCATCGTCAAGTTCACCCCTCCACTTT. This sequence encodes CSARVSSSSSPLHF.

The chain recombines TRBV9 with TRBJ2-1; D call uncertain. Germline CDR1 and CDR2: SGDLS and YYNGEE. V was pared by 3 bases and J by 0 bases, with 7 bases between. CDR3 length: 14 amino acids. The CDR3 here is CASSETSSYNEQFF. Written as DNA, the CDR3 is TGTGCCAGCAGCGAGACAAGCTCCTACAATGAGCAGTTCTTC.

The chain employs TRBV6-4 and TRBJ1-1; TRBD1 agrees at 7 bases. Trimming took 6 bases from V and 4 from J; bases not matched to a gene: 8. The CDR3 has 14 amino acids. CDR1 is MRHNA, CDR2 SNTAGT, per germline. DNA for the CDR3: TGTGCCAGCAGCTTGGACAGGTTGAGCACTGAAGCTTTCTTT. Translated: CASSLDRLSTEAFF.

The V call is TRBV12-3 or TRBV12-4, the J call TRBJ1-1, with D possibly TRBD1 on 5 matching bases. Trimming removed 4 bases at V and 3 bases at J, with 9 bases between. This CDR3 has 13 residues. CDR3 loop: CASSYQGYTEAFF. In DNA, the CDR3 is TGTGCCAGCAGTTACCAGGGCTACACTGAAGCTTTCTTT.

The chain has TRBV7-9 and TRBJ2-7; D is uncertain. The CDR3 runs 15 residues. The V gene lost 2 bases and the J gene lost 3 bases, with 14 bases spanning the gap. Germline CDR1 reads SEHNR; CDR2 reads FQNEAQ (reference sequence). Here the CDR3 DNA reads TGTGCCAGCAGCTTATTTGATAACGGGTACTACGAGCAGTACGTC. It codes for CASSLFDNGYYEQYV.

The sample holds a few counts of this clonotype. The chain has TRBV12-3 or TRBV12-4 and TRBJ2-7, with D possibly matching TRBD1 (5 bases). V shed 5 bases and J shed 2 bases, with 10 bases lying between them. This CDR3 has 13 residues. The DNA for the CDR3 is TGTGCCAGCAGTCCCGACAGTACCTACGAGCAGTACTTC. This sequence encodes CASSPDSTYEQYF.

The chain uses TRBV7-9 and TRBJ2-1; 7 bases fit TRBD1. CDR1 and CDR2 (germline): SEHNR, FQNEAQ (reference sequence). V lost 5 bases and J lost 5; bases outside the gene matches: 6. The CDR3 length is 14 residues. DNA for the CDR3: TGTGCCAGCAGCCCACTGACAGGGCACAATGAGCAGTTCTTC. Its translation is CASSPLTGHNEQFF. Full variable domain (outside the CDR3, taken from reference TRBV7-9 and TRBJ2-1): DTGVSQNPRHKITKRGQNVTFRCDPISEHNRLYWYRQTLGQGPEFLTYFQNEAQLEKSRLLSDRFSAERPKGSFSTLEIQRTEQGDSAMYLCASSPLTGHNEQFFGPGTRLTVL.

This chain uses TRBV27 with TRBJ1-5; 9 bases line up with TRBD1. Trimming took 6 bases from V and 6 from J; bases not matched to a gene: 9. The CDR3 runs to 15 residues. The germline CDR1 and CDR2 sequences are MNHEY and SMNVEV (reference sequence). The CDR3 loop reads CASSRTGVFSQPQHF. In nucleotides, the CDR3 is TGTGCCAGCAGCCGGACAGGGGTATTTTCTCAGCCCCAGCATTTT.

V and J are TRBV19 and TRBJ1-1; no clear D. The CDR3 extends over 12 amino acids. V was shortened by 3 bases and J by 11 bases, with 13 bases between the two germline ends. CDR1 is LNHDA, CDR2 SQIVND, per germline (reference sequence). CDR3 sequence reads: CASSIPLNGAFF. The CDR3 nucleotides are TGTGCCAGTAGTATCCCCCTCAATGGGGCTTTCTTT.

V gene TRBV18 combines with J gene TRBJ1-5; D remains ambiguous. Between the trimmed V and J ends, which lost 2 bases and 1 base, there was a span of 6 bases. Germline V CDR1 and CDR2: KGHSH, LQKENI. The CDR3 length is 14 residues. Here the CDR3 reads CASSPSRSNQPQHF. CDR3 nucleotides: TGTGCCAGCTCACCATCGCGGAGCAATCAGCCCCAGCATTTT. Full variable domain (remainder filled in from reference TRBV18 and TRBJ1-5): NAGVMQNPRHLVRRRGQEARLRCSPMKGHSHVYWYRQLPEEGLKFMVYLQKENIIDESGMPKERFSAEFPKEGPSILRIQQVVRGDSAAYFCASSPSRSNQPQHFGDGTRLSIL.

V and J are TRBV7-2 and TRBJ2-1; TRBD2 agrees at 13 bases. The CDR3 is 17 amino acids. J gave up 7 bases and V 5 bases, and 11 bases lay outside the gene matches. Germline V gene lookup returns CDR1 SGHTA and CDR2 FQGNSA. The CDR3 nucleotides read TGTGCCAGCAGCCTACTAGGGACTAGCGGGGTTTGGAATGAGCAGTTCTTC. This sequence encodes CASSLLGTSGVWNEQFF.

The genes are TRBV5-4 and TRBJ1-2; 11 bases align to TRBD1. Germline V gives CDR1 SGHNT, CDR2 YYREEE (reference sequence). After removal of 1 base from V and 0 bases from J, the junction contained 5 bases not matched to a gene. The CDR3 runs 17 residues. The DNA for the CDR3 is TGTGCCAGCAGCTTGCCGGGACAGGGGGGTCCTAACTATGGCTACACCTTC. It codes for CASSLPGQGGPNYGYTF.

This clonotype is a singleton in its sample. The gene calls are TRBV5-4 and TRBJ2-1; perhaps TRBD1 as D (7 bases). CDR1 is SGHNT and CDR2 is YYREEE in the germline V gene (reference sequence). The length of the CDR3 is 14 residues. With 0 bases removed from V and 9 bases from J, the gap between germline ends came to 13 bases. The CDR3 DNA reads TGTGCCAGCAGCTTGGAAGCAGGGGGAGGTGAGCAGTTCTTC. The encoded protein is CASSLEAGGGEQFF.

The chain recombines TRBV5-4 with TRBJ2-5, with 7 bases matching TRBD1. V shed 4 bases, J shed 5 bases, and the junction held 8 bases outside the gene matches. Germline CDR1 reads SGHNT; CDR2 reads YYREEE (reference sequence). This CDR3 contains 14 residues. CDR3 bases: TGTGCCAGCAGCCCTCGACAGGGCACGGAGACCCAGTACTTC. This gives the protein CASSPRQGTETQYF.

V gene TRBV2 combines with J gene TRBJ1-1; D is perhaps TRBD1 (5 bases). Trimming removed 7 bases from V and 5 bases from J, with 11 bases in between. Germline CDR1 reads SNHLY; CDR2 reads FYNNEI. The CDR3 consists of 12 residues. The CDR3 DNA follows: TGTGCCAGCACCCGTCAGGGAACTGAAGCTTTCTTT. This codes for CASTRQGTEAFF. The full variable domain, completed using reference TRBV2 and TRBJ1-1, is EPEVTQTPSHQVTQMGQEVILRCVPISNHLYFYWYRQILGQKVEFLVSFYNNEISEKSEIFDDQFSVERPDGSNFTLKIRSTKLEDSAMYFCASTRQGTEAFFGQGTRLTVV.

The chain employs TRBV3-1 and TRBJ1-2; D gene ambiguous. There are 16 residues in the CDR3. CDR1 and CDR2 from the germline V gene are LGHDT and YNNKEL (reference sequence). The germline V and J ends were trimmed by 2 bases and 4 bases, with 17 bases remaining between them. The CDR3 reads CASSQSLKLVGYGYTF. CDR3 coding DNA: TGTGCCAGCAGCCAAAGTCTCAAGCTTGTCGGCTATGGCTACACCTTC.

The V gene is TRBV28, the J gene TRBJ2-5; 15 nucleotides match TRBD2. The V gene end was trimmed by 8 bases and the J gene end by 5 bases; junction bases not matched to a gene: 6. This CDR3 has 15 amino acids. The germline V gene encodes CDR1 MDHEN and CDR2 SYDVKM. The CDR3 DNA sequence: TGTGCCAGCCGGACTAGCGGGGGGGCAGGGGAGACCCAGTACTTC. Translation: CASRTSGGAGETQYF.

This chain joins TRBV6-1 and TRBJ2-1; 11 nucleotides line up with TRBD2. The trim removed 2 bases at V and 7 bases at J, leaving 4 bases unmatched. The CDR3 covers 15 residues. Germline V gene data show CDR1 as MNHNS and CDR2 as SASEGT. CDR3 nucleotide sequence: TGTGCCAGCAGTGAACTCACTAGCGGGAGAAATGAGCAGTTCTTC. Protein product: CASSELTSGRNEQFF.